Described below is a single TCR beta chain sequence and its context. The sample belongs to a study of long-term antiretroviral therapy in people with HIV. Survey-level immunoSEQ v3.0 assays were run. The study targeted roughly 35,000-50,000 T-cell genomes per sample in sequencing. Some clones are missing from TCRdb's copy, which holds only in-frame ones; the method was immunoSEQ multiplex PCR. The sample shows some 40,000 clones, approximately 87% of them seen only once. Per germline, CDR1 LGHNA and CDR2 YSLEER. This CDR3 region has 16 residues. Trimming shortened V by 4 bases and J by 0 bases, and 15 bases separated the two germline ends.

The receptor comes from a woman aged 50 to 60 with HIV. This chain connects TRBV4-3 to TRBJ1-1, with D unclear. The specimen was unsorted PBMCs, collected 1.2 years after starting antiretroviral therapy. CDR3 DNA: TGCGCCAGCAGCCTGGGAGCAGCGTGGGTGAACACTGAAGCTTTCTTT. As protein: CASSLGAAWVNTEAFF.